A selection of T cell receptor beta chains follows, all from one sample in a study of PD-1 blockade in classical Hodgkin lymphoma. Measured with immunoSEQ multiplex PCR; TCRdb has only the in-frame clones, and not every one. In the table there are about 100,000 clones, approximately 90% of which are singletons. Material: peripheral blood mononuclear cells (PBMCs), obtained before the second cycle of nivolumab. Receptors originate from a human donor with classical Hodgkin lymphoma. The CDR3 runs from the conserved cysteine through the conserved F or W. Each record gives: J gene, clone size, V gene, D gene, CDR3 DNA, CDR3 protein. A D gene is named only where the DNA matches it firmly. Part of the rows lack a size; the others show once, few, many or a class for expanded clones.

TRBJ2-1 once TRBV9 TRBD2 TGTGCCAGCAGCGTAGTCGGACTAGCGGGGGGAAGCTCCTACAATGAGCAGTTCTTC CASSVVGLAGGSSYNEQFF
TRBJ1-3 - TRBV12-5 TRBD1 TGTGCTAGTGGTTTGGTACGTAGACAGGGCTCTGGAAACACCATATATTTT CASGLVRRQGSGNTIYF
TRBJ2-3 - TRBV7-9 TRBD1 TGTGCCAGCAGCTTCCGCTCCGGGACAGGCGATGTGGGCACAGATACGCAGTATTTT CASSFRSGTGDVGTDTQYF
TRBJ2-5 - TRBV5-4 TRBD2 TGTGCCAGCAGCTTGTCACCGGGGGAGGGAGAGACCCAGTACTTC CASSLSPGEGETQYF
TRBJ1-5 - TRBV5-1 - TGCGCCAGCAGCTTGGGACCTGGACAAAGCAATCAGCCCCAGCATTTT CASSLGPGQSNQPQHF
TRBJ2-7 - TRBV7-3 - TGCGCCAGCAGCCAAGATACAGTCCCCTACCAGCAGTACTTC CASSQDTVPYQQYF
TRBJ2-5 - TRBV18 - TGTGCCAGCTCACCGGGGACTGGTCAAGAGACCCAGTACTTC CASSPGTGQETQYF
TRBJ1-2 - TRBV9 - TGTGCCAGCAGCGTCGGACAGTACTATGGCTACACCTTC CASSVGQYYGYTF
TRBJ2-1 - TRBV7-9 TRBD2 TGTGCCAGCAGCTTAATGGGGGGCGCGGGGGGGGATGAGCAGTTCTTC CASSLMGGAGGDEQFF
TRBJ1-2 - TRBV7-9 TRBD1 TGTGCCAGCAGCATTACAGGGGAGGTTAACTATGGCTACACCTTC CASSITGEVNYGYTF
TRBJ2-1 - TRBV21-1 - TGTGCCAGCAGCGCCAGGTGTTTCTTTGGCAATGAGCAGTTCTTC CASSARCFFGNEQFF
TRBJ1-2 - TRBV19 - TGTGCCAGTAGTACCACTCCACTCTCTCCTTGGCGTGGTGGAGGGTATGGCTACACCTTC CASSTTPLSPWRGGGYGYTF
TRBJ1-2 - TRBV9 - TGTGCCAGCAGCGGGCAGACAGGAGGGGACTATGGCTACACCTTC CASSGQTGGDYGYTF
TRBJ2-7 - TRBV21-1 - TGTGCCAGCAGCAACGAGTGCAGGGAAAAACCCCTTCCCTACGAGCAGTACTTC CASSNECREKPLPYEQYF
TRBJ1-2 once TRBV7-2 - TGTGCCAGCAGCAAGCGACAGGATCCCTTTTCGAGGGGCTACACCTTC CASSKRQDPFSRGYTF
TRBJ2-3 - TRBV30 TRBD2 TGTGCCTGGAGTAAGCGGGGGAGCACAGATACGCAGTATTTT CAWSKRGSTDTQYF
TRBJ2-3 - TRBV6-6 TRBD1 TGTGCCAGCAGTTACTCACAGGGGTCCTTTGATACGCAGTATTTT CASSYSQGSFDTQYF